This T cell receptor (beta chain) came from a study of T cell responses to AZD1222 COVID-19 vaccine. The protocol was immunoSEQ multiplex PCR, while the TCRdb copy is restricted to in-frame clones and leaves out a portion. The table includes around 140,000 clones, about 86% detected once. The CDR3 is 17 residues long. Trimming removed 1 base at V and 5 bases at J, with 20 bases between. CDR1 and CDR2 from the germline V gene are MGHRA and YSYEKL. This rearrangement joins TRBV4-1 to TRBJ1-2, with D possibly matching TRBD1 (6 bases). This receptor was obtained from an adult who received the AZD1222 COVID-19 vaccine. Source: peripheral blood, taken 28 days after the second AZD1222 dose. The CDR3 reads CASSQGPLHREKYGYTF. CDR3 nucleotides: TGCGCCAGCAGCCAAGGGCCCCTACACAGGGAAAAGTATGGCTACACCTTC.